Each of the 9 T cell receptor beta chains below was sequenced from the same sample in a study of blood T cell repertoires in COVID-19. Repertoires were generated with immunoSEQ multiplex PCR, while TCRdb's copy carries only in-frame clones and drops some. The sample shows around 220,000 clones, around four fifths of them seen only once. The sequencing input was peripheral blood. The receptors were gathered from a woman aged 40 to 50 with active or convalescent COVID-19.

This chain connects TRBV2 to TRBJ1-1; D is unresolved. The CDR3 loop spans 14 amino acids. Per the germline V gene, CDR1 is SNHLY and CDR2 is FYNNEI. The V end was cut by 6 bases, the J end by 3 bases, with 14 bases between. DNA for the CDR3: TGTGCCAGCAGCCTCAAAGGAGCTGACACTGAAGCTTTCTTT. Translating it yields CASSLKGADTEAFF. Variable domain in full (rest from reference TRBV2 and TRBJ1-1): EPEVTQTPSHQVTQMGQEVILRCVPISNHLYFYWYRQILGQKVEFLVSFYNNEISEKSEIFDDQFSVERPDGSNFTLKIRSTKLEDSAMYFCASSLKGADTEAFFGQGTRLTVV.

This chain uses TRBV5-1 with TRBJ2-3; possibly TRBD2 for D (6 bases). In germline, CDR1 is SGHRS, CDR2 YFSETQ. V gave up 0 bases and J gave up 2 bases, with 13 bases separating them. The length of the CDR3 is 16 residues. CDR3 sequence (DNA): TGCGCCAGCAGCTTGGGGGGAGGTTCTCTCACAGATACGCAGTATTTT. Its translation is CASSLGGGSLTDTQYF.

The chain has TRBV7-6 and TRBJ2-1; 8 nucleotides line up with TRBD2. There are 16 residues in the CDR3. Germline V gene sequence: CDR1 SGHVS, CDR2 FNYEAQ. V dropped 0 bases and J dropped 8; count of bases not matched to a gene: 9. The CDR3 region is CASSLATSGGGYEQFF. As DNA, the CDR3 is TGTGCCAGCAGCTTAGCGACAAGCGGGGGTGGATATGAGCAGTTCTTC.

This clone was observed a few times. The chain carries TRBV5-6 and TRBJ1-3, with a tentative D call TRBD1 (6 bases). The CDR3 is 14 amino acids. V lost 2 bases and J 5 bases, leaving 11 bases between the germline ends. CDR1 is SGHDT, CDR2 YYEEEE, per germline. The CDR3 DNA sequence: TGTGCCAGCAGCTTAACGGGGGGCAGAAACACCATATATTTT. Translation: CASSLTGGRNTIYF. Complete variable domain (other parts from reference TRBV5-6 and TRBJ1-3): DAGVTQSPTHLIKTRGQQVTLRCSPKSGHDTVSWYQQALGQGPQFIFQYYEEEERQRGNFPDRFSGHQFPNYSSELNVNALLLGDSALYLCASSLTGGRNTIYFGEGSWLTVV.

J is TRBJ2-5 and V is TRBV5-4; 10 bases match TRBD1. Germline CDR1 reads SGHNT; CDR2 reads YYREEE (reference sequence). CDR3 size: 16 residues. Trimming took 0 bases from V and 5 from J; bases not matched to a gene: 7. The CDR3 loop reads CASSLGRQGATETQYF. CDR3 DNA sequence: TGTGCCAGCAGCTTGGGTCGACAGGGGGCAACGGAGACCCAGTACTTC.

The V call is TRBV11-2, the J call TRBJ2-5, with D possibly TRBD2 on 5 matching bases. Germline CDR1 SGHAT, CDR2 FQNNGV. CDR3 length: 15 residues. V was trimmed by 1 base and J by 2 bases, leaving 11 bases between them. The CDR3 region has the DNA TGTGCCAGCAGCTTAGGGGCGCCGGGACAAGAGACCCAGTACTTC. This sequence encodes CASSLGAPGQETQYF.

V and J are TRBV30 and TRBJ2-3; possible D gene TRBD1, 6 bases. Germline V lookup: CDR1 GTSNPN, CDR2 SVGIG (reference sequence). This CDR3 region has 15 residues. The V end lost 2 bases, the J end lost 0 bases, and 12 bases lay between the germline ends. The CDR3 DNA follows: TGTGCCTGGAGTCGGACAGTAACTAGCACAGATACGCAGTATTTT. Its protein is CAWSRTVTSTDTQYF.

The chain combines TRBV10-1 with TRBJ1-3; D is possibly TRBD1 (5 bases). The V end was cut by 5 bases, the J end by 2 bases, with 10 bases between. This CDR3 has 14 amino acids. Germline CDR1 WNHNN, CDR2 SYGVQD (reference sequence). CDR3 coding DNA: TGCGCCAGCAGTCCGGGGGTTACTGGAAACACCATATATTTT. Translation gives CASSPGVTGNTIYF.

For the CDR3, the DNA is TGTGCCACCAGGGACAGGGGGACCACCTACGAGCAGTACGTC. Its protein product is CATRDRGTTYEQYV. The V call is TRBV10-3, the J call TRBJ2-7; 11 nucleotides align to TRBD1. Trimming took 10 bases from V and 2 from J; bases not matched to a gene: 7. This CDR3 has 14 residues. Germline assignment: CDR1 ENHRY and CDR2 SYGVKD.